The clone carrying this TCR beta chain was counted at least ten times. Using its own MiXCR run on the RT-PCR reads, TCRdb lists one record per CDR3 protein. The data show about 700,000 distinct CDR3 sequences, over 12% seen once. This CDR3 spans 15 amino acids. Per germline, CDR1 LGHNA and CDR2 YSLEER. The V gene lost 1 base and the J gene lost 2 bases, with 9 bases spanning the gap. The chain combines TRBV4-3 with TRBJ1-3; perhaps TRBD1 as D (5 bases). Sequenced sample: memory CD4+ T cells from blood. The receptor was derived from a female donor in good health, serving as a healthy control. DNA of the CDR3: TGCGCCAGCAGCCAAGGCAGAGGGGCTGGAAACACCATATATTTT. Its translation is CASSQGRGAGNTIYF.